One and the same sample provided the 27 T cell receptor beta chains below, sequenced in a study of response to subunit inactivated influenza vaccine. Each CDR3 protein is one row after TCRdb ran MiXCR on the RT-PCR reads. The sample lists roughly 700,000 distinct CDR3 sequences; roughly 13% were seen once. Sequencing was performed on PBMCs from blood, taken 14 to 15 days before vaccination. Receptors originate from a man in his fifties who received an inactivated influenza vaccine.

This clonotype has a handful of counts. The rearrangement joins TRBV28 to TRBJ1-2; possibly TRBD1 for D (5 bases). The CDR3 totals 15 residues. The V and J ends lost 6 bases and 3 bases respectively, with 17 bases between them. Germline lookup yields CDR1 MDHEN and CDR2 SYDVKM. CDR3 bases: TGTGCCAGCAGAGGCGTGGGGGGATTGGACTATGGCTACACCTTC. It yields the protein CASRGVGGLDYGYTF.

This clonotype has more than one count but fewer than ten. The chain links TRBV6-5 to TRBJ2-3; D gene unclear. The V end lost 2 bases, the J end lost 2 bases, and 8 bases lay between the germline ends. The CDR3 contains 14 residues. Germline CDR1 is MNHEY and CDR2 is SVGAGI. CDR3: CASSYVQTTDTQYF. The CDR3 DNA reads as TGTGCCAGCAGTTACGTGCAGACCACAGATACGCAGTATTTT.

The chain combines TRBV10-1 with TRBJ2-3; TRBD1 matches 7 bases. Germline V gives CDR1 WNHNN, CDR2 SYGVQD (reference sequence). The V gene end was trimmed by 1 base and the J gene end by 3 bases; junction bases not matched to a gene: 1. The CDR3 extends over 14 amino acids. The CDR3 protein is CASSEWDSTDTQYF. The DNA of the CDR3 is TGCGCCAGCAGTGAGTGGGACAGTACAGATACGCAGTATTTT.

There are a few counts of this clonotype. V and J are TRBV7-2 and TRBJ2-1; 7 bases agree with TRBD1. With 4 bases clipped from V and 3 bases from J, the junction kept 9 bases outside the gene matches. From germline, CDR1 is SGHTA and CDR2 FQGNSA. The CDR3 consists of 16 residues. In DNA form, the CDR3 reads TGTGCCAGCAGCTCTCAACCGGGACAGATCTACAATGAGCAGTTCTTC. It specifies CASSSQPGQIYNEQFF.

This clonotype occurred many times. The CDR3 protein is CASSSPGQGNYEQYF. DNA of the CDR3: TGTGCCAGCAGTTCCCCCGGACAGGGCAACTACGAGCAGTACTTC. This chain uses TRBV28 with TRBJ2-7; 8 nucleotides agree with TRBD1. The germline gives CDR1 MDHEN, CDR2 SYDVKM. The CDR3 is made up of 15 amino acids. The ends lost 4 bases at V and 3 bases at J; junction bases unmatched: 8.

This clonotype was seen a few times. CDR3 amino acids: CASSLALGGRGADTQYF. The DNA for the CDR3 is TGTGCCAGCAGCTTAGCGTTGGGCGGGAGAGGAGCAGATACGCAGTATTTT. The chain combines TRBV7-2 with TRBJ2-3; the match to TRBD2 covers 7 bases. In germline, CDR1 is SGHTA, CDR2 FQGNSA. V lost 0 bases and J lost 4; bases outside the gene matches: 10. This CDR3 has 17 amino acids. The whole variable domain, filled in from reference TRBV7-2 and TRBJ2-3, reads GAGVSQSPSNKVTEKGKDVELRCDPISGHTALYWYRQSLGQGLEFLIYFQGNSAPDKSGLPSDRFSAERTGGSVSTLTIQRTQQEDSAVYLCASSLALGGRGADTQYFGPGTRLTVL.

V gene TRBV5-8 combines with J gene TRBJ2-3; D gene unclear. Looked up from germline, CDR1 is SGHTS and CDR2 is YDEGEE. With 1 base removed from V and 1 base from J, the gap between germline ends came to 7 bases. The CDR3 extends over 14 amino acids. The CDR3 nucleotides read TGTGCCAGCAGCTTGACTATTCGCACAGATACGCAGTATTTT. Translation gives CASSLTIRTDTQYF.

This clonotype was seen ten or more times. The CDR3 loop is CASSPLTGEKLFF. The CDR3 DNA sequence: TGTGCCAGCAGCCCGCTGACAGGGGAAAAACTGTTTTTT. This chain uses TRBV3-1 with TRBJ1-4; 7 nucleotides match TRBD1. V was pared by 4 bases and J by 8 bases, with 4 bases of the junction left unmatched. Germline V gene lookup returns CDR1 LGHDT and CDR2 YNNKEL (reference sequence). The CDR3 runs to 13 residues.

This clonotype has a count of ten or more. The V and J genes are TRBV10-2 and TRBJ2-7; D is ambiguous. V lost 0 bases to trimming and J lost 2 bases, with 11 bases between them. This CDR3 is 15 amino acids long. The germline CDR1 and CDR2 sequences are WSHSY and SAAADI. The CDR3 bases are TGCGCCAGCAGTGAGTCCTTAGATGGGACCTACGAGCAGTACTTC. This translates into CASSESLDGTYEQYF.

This chain joins TRBV5-1 and TRBJ2-7; 7 bases line up with TRBD1. Trimming removed 4 bases from V and 6 bases from J; junction bases left unmatched: 7. The CDR3 loop spans 13 amino acids. Per the germline V gene, CDR1 is SGHRS and CDR2 is YFSETQ. In nucleotides, the CDR3 is TGCGCCAGCAGCGTGGACAGGCCGACCGAGCAGTACTTC. Translated, it gives CASSVDRPTEQYF.

J is TRBJ2-3 and V is TRBV2; D might be TRBD1 (5 bases). Trimming removed 3 bases at V and 6 bases at J, with 19 bases between. Germline V gene data show CDR1 as SNHLY and CDR2 as FYNNEI. This CDR3 region has 16 residues. The CDR3 region has the DNA TGTGCCAGCAGTGATAGGTCAGGGAAGACGGCCGATACGCAGTATTTT. This translates into CASSDRSGKTADTQYF. Combining the CDR3 with reference TRBV2 and TRBJ2-3 gives the whole variable domain EPEVTQTPSHQVTQMGQEVILRCVPISNHLYFYWYRQILGQKVEFLVSFYNNEISEKSEIFDDQFSVERPDGSNFTLKIRSTKLEDSAMYFCASSDRSGKTADTQYFGPGTRLTVL.

The genes are TRBV5-1 and TRBJ2-7, with 7 bases matching TRBD1. With 5 bases clipped from V and 3 bases from J, the junction kept 11 bases outside the gene matches. The V gene's germline CDR1 is SGHRS and CDR2 YFSETQ. CDR3 size: 15 residues. CDR3 region: CASSTTQGIGYEQYF. The CDR3 region has the DNA TGCGCCAGCAGTACGACACAGGGGATCGGCTACGAGCAGTACTTC.

The chain has TRBV6-5 and TRBJ2-7; the D gene is possibly TRBD1 (6 bases). Germline assignment: CDR1 MNHEY and CDR2 SVGAGI. CDR3 size: 15 residues. Trimming left V 4 bases short and J 4 bases short, with 17 bases between. The CDR3 region is CASSWAGQGSYEQYF. As DNA, the CDR3 is TGTGCCAGCAGTTGGGCCGGGCAGGGGTCTTACGAGCAGTACTTC.

The rearrangement joins TRBV20-1 to TRBJ2-5, with unresolved D. This CDR3 has 15 residues. The V gene's germline CDR1 is DFQATT and CDR2 SNEGSKA (reference sequence). Trimming cost V 0 bases and J 1 base, with 12 bases left between them. The CDR3: CSARDPGRSQETQYF. Here the CDR3 DNA reads TGCAGTGCTAGAGATCCCGGACGGTCCCAAGAGACCCAGTACTTC.

There are many counts of this clonotype. The chain is built from TRBV27 and TRBJ2-3, with 7 bases fitting TRBD1. The CDR3 loop spans 13 amino acids. V dropped 5 bases and J dropped 6; count of bases not matched to a gene: 5. CDR1 and CDR2 (germline): MNHEY, SMNVEV (reference sequence). CDR3 protein: CASSHLDRDTQYF. The CDR3 coding sequence is TGTGCCAGCAGTCACTTGGACAGGGATACGCAGTATTTT.

This clonotype was observed a handful of times. The genes are TRBV6-2 or TRBV6-3 and TRBJ1-5, with a possible D match to TRBD1 (5 bases). The V gene's germline CDR1 is MNHEY and CDR2 SVGEGT. Between the trimmed V and J ends, which lost 8 bases and 3 bases, there was a span of 11 bases. The CDR3 totals 13 residues. The CDR3 is CASQGYSNQPQHF. CDR3 coding DNA: TGTGCCAGCCAGGGCTATTCCAATCAGCCCCAGCATTTT.

The chain combines TRBV21-1 with TRBJ1-1. TRBV21-1 has pseudogene status. CDR3 length: 14 amino acids. CDR3 protein: CASSKDPIRTEAFF. The CDR3 DNA reads TGTGCCAGCAGCAAAGATCCCATTCGGACTGAAGCTTTCTTT.

The table lists this clonotype with a few counts. The V call is TRBV7-2, the J call TRBJ2-1; D remains ambiguous. V lost 5 bases to trimming and J lost 7 bases, with 12 bases between them. The length of the CDR3 is 13 residues. Germline V gives CDR1 SGHTA, CDR2 FQGNSA. The CDR3 loop reads CASSLTAFNEQFF. The CDR3 DNA follows: TGTGCCAGCAGCCTGACTGCTTTTAATGAGCAGTTCTTC.

This clonotype was observed many times. The chain employs TRBV4-3 and TRBJ2-1; the match to TRBD2 covers 8 bases. This CDR3 has 13 amino acids. Per germline, CDR1 LGHNA and CDR2 YSLEER. Trimming at V came to 4 bases and at J to 6 bases, leaving 2 bases not matched to a gene. For the CDR3, the DNA is TGCGCCAGCAGCCGAGGGACTAGCAATGAGCAGTTCTTC. As protein: CASSRGTSNEQFF.

The J gene is TRBJ1-1, the V gene TRBV7-9; D perhaps matches TRBD1 (6 bases). CDR1 is SEHNR and CDR2 is FQNEAQ in the germline V gene (reference sequence). The ends were cut back, 0 bases at V and 8 bases at J, with 7 bases in the middle. The CDR3 is made up of 12 amino acids. The chain's CDR3 is CASSLAQGEAFF. DNA of the CDR3: TGTGCCAGCAGCTTAGCACAGGGAGAAGCTTTCTTT.

This clonotype was detected a few times. CDR3 bases: TGCGCCAGCAGCCAAGAATCGGGGGGGAGTGCAGATACGCAGTATTTT. Its translation: CASSQESGGSADTQYF. This chain links TRBV4-3 with TRBJ2-3, with 8 bases aligning to TRBD2. J was trimmed by 4 bases and V by 0 bases; bases with no gene match: 6. CDR3 length equals 16 residues. The germline CDR1 and CDR2 sequences are LGHNA and YSLEER.

This clonotype was seen just once. The rearrangement links TRBV7-3 to TRBJ2-1; 13 nucleotides line up with TRBD2. CDR1 and CDR2 from the germline V gene are SGHTA and FQGTGA. CDR3 size: 18 residues. V was pared by 4 bases and J by 10 bases, with 16 bases of the junction left unmatched. This CDR3 reads CASSSGWGTSGNRTEQFF. The CDR3 DNA sequence: TGTGCCAGCAGCTCCGGCTGGGGGACTAGCGGGAACCGTACCGAGCAGTTCTTC.

This clonotype was observed a handful of times. V and J are TRBV18 and TRBJ1-1; a possible D gene is TRBD1 (5 bases). Looked up from germline, CDR1 is KGHSH and CDR2 is LQKENI. CDR3 length: 16 amino acids. V was shortened by 1 base and J by 0 bases, with 12 bases between the two germline ends. DNA for the CDR3: TGTGCCAGCTCACCACGGCAGGTGGACATGAACACTGAAGCTTTCTTT. As protein: CASSPRQVDMNTEAFF.

This clonotype has ten or more counts. The V gene is TRBV29-1, the J gene TRBJ2-5, with D perhaps being TRBD1 or TRBD2 (6 bases each). Germline V gene data show CDR1 as SQVTM and CDR2 as ANQGSEA. The ends were cut back, 4 bases at V and 4 bases at J, with 10 bases in the middle. The CDR3 consists of 12 residues. Here the CDR3 reads CSVGRGGETQYF. As DNA, the CDR3 is TGCAGCGTTGGCAGGGGAGGAGAGACCCAGTACTTC.

The rearrangement uses TRBV5-1 and TRBJ2-1; tentative D call: TRBD1 (6 bases). V was clipped by 4 bases and J by 3 bases, with 11 bases between them. CDR1 and CDR2 from the germline V gene are SGHRS and YFSETQ. CDR3 size: 14 residues. In nucleotides, the CDR3 is TGCGCCAGCAGCCCGGGACAAGACTACAATGAGCAGTTCTTC. Its protein product is CASSPGQDYNEQFF.

This clonotype was detected a few times. The chain couples TRBV20-1 to TRBJ2-2; 7 bases agree with TRBD2. J was trimmed by 7 bases and V by 3 bases; bases with no gene match: 8. CDR1 is DFQATT and CDR2 is SNEGSKA in the germline V gene (reference sequence). The CDR3 runs 14 residues. The CDR3 nucleotides read TGCAGTGCTAGGGGTGGCGGGAGTGACGGGGAGCTGTTTTTT. Amino acids: CSARGGGSDGELFF.

This clonotype has just a few counts. The chain links TRBV29-1 to TRBJ2-7, with D tentatively TRBD2 (5 bases). This CDR3 is built from 14 residues. CDR1 is SQVTM and CDR2 is ANQGSEA in the germline V gene. Trimming pared 4 bases from V and 2 bases from J, leaving 15 bases between. In DNA form, the CDR3 reads TGCAGCGTTGTTCTTTCGGACGGGGCCTACGAGCAGTACTTC. It specifies CSVVLSDGAYEQYF.